Listed here are 19 T cell receptor beta chains from one sample, sequenced in a study of cytomegalovirus exposure and HLA in healthy donors. Researchers ran the PCR with 60 Vbeta and 13 Jbeta primers. Here immunoSEQ multiplex PCR was the method, and the copy in TCRdb shows in-frame clones only, minus some. Seen here are just over 150,000 clones, around 76% observed once, and the top ten hold roughly 6.6%. The sample comprised PBMCs. The receptors come from a man in his forties or fifties in good health and CMV-seropositive.

The genes are TRBV5-1 and TRBJ2-5; TRBD2 might be the D (5 bases). The CDR3 extends over 14 amino acids. Trimming stripped 3 bases from V and 3 bases from J, with 12 bases between. Germline CDR1 is SGHRS and CDR2 is YFSETQ. The CDR3 spells CASSSTDGEETQYF. CDR3 nucleotide sequence: TGCGCCAGCAGCTCAACGGACGGGGAAGAGACCCAGTACTTC.

The J gene is TRBJ1-3, the V gene TRBV9, with 8 bases matching TRBD1. Germline V lookup: CDR1 SGDLS, CDR2 YYNGEE. V lost 0 bases, J lost 4 bases, and 6 bases stayed unmatched. CDR3 length: 16 residues. This chain's CDR3 is CASSVAGTGRGNTIYF. The CDR3 nucleotides read TGTGCCAGCAGCGTAGCTGGGACAGGACGGGGAAACACCATATATTTT.

V is TRBV11-2 and J is TRBJ2-5, with TRBD1 as a possible D gene (6 bases). V lost 7 bases and J lost 5, with 8 bases in between. Looked up from germline, CDR1 is SGHAT and CDR2 is FQNNGV. This CDR3 contains 11 residues. The CDR3 nucleotides read TGTGCCAGCATGGGGGCCGAGACCCAGTACTTC. Its translation is CASMGAETQYF.

The rearrangement joins TRBV11-2 to TRBJ1-5, with a weak D call TRBD1 (5 bases). Deletions cut 5 bases from V and 1 base from J, with 6 bases between. Per germline, CDR1 SGHAT and CDR2 FQNNGV. The CDR3 has 13 residues. The CDR3 sequence: CASSPGSNQPQHF. The CDR3 nucleotides are TGTGCCAGCAGCCCAGGGAGCAATCAGCCCCAGCATTTT.

Only one count was recorded for this clone. This rearrangement joins TRBV5-6 to TRBJ1-1; no reliable D call. This CDR3 has 15 amino acids. Germline V lookup: CDR1 SGHDT, CDR2 YYEEEE. The V end lost 5 bases, the J end lost 4 bases, and 18 bases lay between the germline ends. CDR3 protein: CASSLPGKGATEAFF. The CDR3 bases are TGTGCCAGCAGTTTGCCGGGGAAAGGAGCCACTGAAGCTTTCTTT.

The table lists this clone with a few counts. J is TRBJ1-2 and V is TRBV6-1, with 9 bases that match TRBD1. The CDR3 totals 15 residues. Germline V CDR1 and CDR2: MNHNS, SASEGT. Germline trimming cut 4 bases from V and 3 bases from J; bases unmatched to any gene: 6. In DNA form, the CDR3 reads TGTGCCAGCAGTGTAGGGAGGACAGGGGACTATGGCTACACCTTC. It yields the protein CASSVGRTGDYGYTF.

The chain uses TRBV14 and TRBJ2-5; the match to TRBD1 covers 9 bases. The CDR3 loop spans 17 amino acids. The V gene end was trimmed by 5 bases and the J gene end by 1 base; junction bases not matched to a gene: 11. CDR1 SGHDN and CDR2 FVKESK come from the germline V gene. The CDR3 DNA is TGTGCCAGCAGCTCTTTCCCGGGACAGGGAACCCAAGAGACCCAGTACTTC. It translates to CASSSFPGQGTQETQYF.

The chain has TRBV7-9 and TRBJ2-1, with 7 bases matching TRBD1. Trimming at V came to 2 bases and at J to 2 bases, leaving 6 bases not matched to a gene. Germline V lookup: CDR1 SEHNR, CDR2 FQNEAQ (reference sequence). CDR3 length equals 16 residues. The CDR3 bases are TGTGCCAGCAGCTTAACTCCCGGGACAGCCTACAATGAGCAGTTCTTC. This codes for CASSLTPGTAYNEQFF.

The V and J genes are TRBV9 and TRBJ1-4; 8 bases align to TRBD1. The germline gives CDR1 SGDLS, CDR2 YYNGEE. The CDR3 loop spans 16 amino acids. After removal of 0 bases from V and 10 bases from J, the junction contained 11 bases not matched to a gene. CDR3 nucleotide sequence: TGTGCCAGCAGCGTAGGAGAAGGGACAGGAACTGGAAAACTGTTTTTT. It codes for CASSVGEGTGTGKLFF.

The chain combines TRBV7-2 with TRBJ1-1; a possible D gene is TRBD1 (5 bases). V lost 4 bases to trimming and J lost 6 bases, with 21 bases between them. The length of the CDR3 is 16 residues. In germline, CDR1 is SGHTA, CDR2 FQGNSA. The CDR3 spells CASSWVHKALGAEAFF. The CDR3 nucleotides are TGTGCCAGCAGCTGGGTACACAAGGCCTTAGGGGCTGAAGCTTTCTTT.

The CDR3 is CASSYSGTGHDNEQFF. DNA for the CDR3: TGTGCCAGCAGTTACTCGGGGACAGGGCATGACAATGAGCAGTTCTTC. The rearrangement uses TRBV6-5 and TRBJ2-1; 9 bases line up with TRBD1. Germline V gives CDR1 MNHEY, CDR2 SVGAGI. V lost 0 bases, J lost 5 bases, and 5 bases stayed unmatched. This CDR3 region has 16 residues.

The chain has TRBV7-9 and TRBJ1-1, with TRBD1 matching over 11 bases. V shed 5 bases and J 6 bases; nucleotides not matched to a gene: 8. The germline CDR1 and CDR2 sequences are SEHNR and FQNEAQ (reference sequence). The CDR3 sequence is 15 residues long. DNA for the CDR3: TGTGCCAGCAGCCTAATGGGACAGGGGGTTTCTGAAGCTTTCTTT. This codes for CASSLMGQGVSEAFF.

This chain links TRBV5-4 with TRBJ2-5; D remains ambiguous. The CDR3 covers 14 residues. V shed 0 bases and J shed 2 bases, with 8 bases lying between them. CDR1 is SGHNT, CDR2 YYREEE, per germline (reference sequence). In DNA form, the CDR3 reads TGTGCCAGCAGCTTGGAGCCCGCACAAGAGACCCAGTACTTC. Protein sequence: CASSLEPAQETQYF.

The chain uses TRBV19 and TRBJ2-1, with D maybe TRBD2 (5 bases). Trimming stripped 3 bases from V and 3 bases from J, with 12 bases between. This CDR3 region has 15 residues. Germline loops: CDR1 LNHDA, CDR2 SQIVND (reference sequence). For the CDR3, the DNA is TGTGCCAGTAGTATGGCCTCCGGGGACTACAATGAGCAGTTCTTC. It codes for CASSMASGDYNEQFF.

The V gene is TRBV14, the J gene TRBJ1-2, with unresolved D. Germline V gene sequence: CDR1 SGHDN, CDR2 FVKESK. This CDR3 has 14 amino acids. V lost 2 bases and J lost 6, with 13 bases in between. CDR3 nucleotides: TGTGCCAGCAGCCAATTTGCAGGTTCCGATGGCTACACCTTC. Its protein is CASSQFAGSDGYTF.

The J gene is TRBJ2-5, the V gene TRBV7-8; D is unclear. Trimming pared 1 base from V and 2 bases from J, leaving 5 bases between. The CDR3 totals 13 residues. Germline values: CDR1 SGHVS, CDR2 FQNEAQ. The CDR3 protein is CASSLGGQETQYF. CDR3 sequence (DNA): TGTGCCAGCAGCTTAGGAGGTCAAGAGACCCAGTACTTC.

The chain joins TRBV4-3 to TRBJ1-2; 8 bases match TRBD1. The CDR3 is 13 amino acids. CDR1 is LGHNA, CDR2 YSLEER, per germline. The J segment lost 7 bases and the V segment lost 1 base, leaving 2 bases of the junction unmatched. The chain's CDR3 is CASSQADRGGYTF. The CDR3 DNA follows: TGCGCCAGCAGCCAAGCAGACAGGGGTGGCTACACCTTC.

The chain combines TRBV9 with TRBJ1-1; D is undetermined. Germline CDR1 reads SGDLS; CDR2 reads YYNGEE. The CDR3 extends over 14 amino acids. Trimming stripped 3 bases from V and 1 base from J, with 10 bases between. This CDR3 is CASSAPTQNTEAFF. DNA for the CDR3: TGTGCCAGCAGCGCCCCGACTCAGAACACTGAAGCTTTCTTT.

The chain carries TRBV4-3 and TRBJ2-3, with TRBD2 identical over 7 bases. The CDR3 has 19 amino acids. V was pared by 2 bases and J by 0 bases, with 14 bases of the junction left unmatched. Germline CDR1 is LGHNA and CDR2 is YSLEER. This CDR3 is CASSQTLGSGNPSTDTQYF. The DNA of the CDR3 is TGCGCCAGCAGCCAAACCCTGGGCAGCGGGAATCCTAGCACAGATACGCAGTATTTT.